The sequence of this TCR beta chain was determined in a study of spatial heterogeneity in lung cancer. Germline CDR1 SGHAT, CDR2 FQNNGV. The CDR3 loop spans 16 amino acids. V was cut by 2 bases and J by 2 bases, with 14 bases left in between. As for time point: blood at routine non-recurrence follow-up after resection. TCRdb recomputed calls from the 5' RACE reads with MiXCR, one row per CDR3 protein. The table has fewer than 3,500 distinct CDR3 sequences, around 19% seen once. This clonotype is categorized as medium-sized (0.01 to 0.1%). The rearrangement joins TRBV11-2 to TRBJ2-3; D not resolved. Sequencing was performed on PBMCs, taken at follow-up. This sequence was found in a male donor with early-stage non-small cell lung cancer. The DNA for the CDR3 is TGTGCCAGCAGCTTATGGTCGGTATCGGTCACAGATACGCAGTATTTT. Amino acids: CASSLWSVSVTDTQYF.